This TCR beta chain is drawn from a study of OX40 agonist ivuxolimab in advanced cancers. Libraries were prepared by immunoSEQ multiplex PCR; TCRdb keeps only in-frame clonotypes and omits some of them. The sample records 70,000 to 100,000 clones, 85% to 90% being singletons. The CDR3 is 15 residues long. Germline V gene data show CDR1 as ENHRY and CDR2 as SYGVKD. The V and J ends lost 0 bases and 7 bases, in that order; junction bases with no gene match: 6. This clone was picked up a small number of times. This TCR derives from an adult with an advanced solid tumor such as melanoma, head and neck, liver or kidney cancer. The sample was CD4+ or CD8+ T cells sorted from blood, taken in a trial of the OX40 agonist ivuxolimab. V gene TRBV10-3 combines with J gene TRBJ1-2; 9 bases match TRBD1. The DNA for the CDR3 is TGTGCCATCAGTGAGTCGGAACAGGGGGCTGGTGGCTACACCTTC. Translated, it gives CAISESEQGAGGYTF.